These 6 T cell receptor beta chains share one sample of origin, sequenced in a study of T cells in Graves' hyperthyroidism and ophthalmopathy. Amplified TCR beta CDR3 regions came from RNA transcripts. TCR CDR3 regions were first amplified by RT-PCR with HTBI primers. TCRdb fed the multiplex PCR reads into MiXCR, producing one record per CDR3 protein. The repertoire holds 300,000 to 500,000 distinct CDR3 sequences, with under 15% as singletons. Sequencing was performed on blood. All receptors derive from a woman in her thirties with Graves' hyperthyroidism.

This clonotype came up a few times. The rearrangement uses TRBV7-9 and TRBJ2-5; D tentatively fits TRBD1 or TRBD2 (5 bases each). From germline, CDR1 is SEHNR and CDR2 FQNEAQ (reference sequence). The CDR3 is 14 amino acids. The germline V and J ends were trimmed by 2 bases and 5 bases, with 12 bases remaining between them. CDR3 in amino acids: CASSLIGGSETQYF. In nucleotides, the CDR3 is TGTGCCAGCAGCTTAATTGGGGGAAGCGAGACCCAGTACTTC.

The CDR3 region has the DNA TGCGCCAGCAGCTTGGCAGACAGGGATTTCACTGAGCAGTTCTTC. Protein: CASSLADRDFTEQFF. The chain recombines TRBV5-1 with TRBJ2-1; 7 bases match TRBD1. The CDR3 runs 15 residues. After removal of 0 bases from V and 9 bases from J, the junction contained 9 bases not matched to a gene. CDR1 is SGHRS and CDR2 is YFSETQ in the germline V gene.

This clonotype was recorded a few times. DNA of the CDR3: TGCAGTGCTAGAGATGTTCGGGGAGGGAACACCGGGGAGCTGTTTTTT. Translating gives CSARDVRGGNTGELFF. J is TRBJ2-2 and V is TRBV20-1, with D possibly matching TRBD2 (6 bases). V lost 0 bases and J lost 1, with 12 bases in between. Germline-derived CDR1 and CDR2 are DFQATT and SNEGSKA (reference sequence). The length of the CDR3 is 16 residues.

The chain combines TRBV27 with TRBJ1-4; 10 bases fit TRBD1. The CDR3 is 15 residues long. Per germline, CDR1 MNHEY and CDR2 SMNVEV (reference sequence). Trimming removed 8 bases from V and 3 bases from J; junction bases left unmatched: 6. The CDR3 here is CASSDRGSANEKLFF. DNA for the CDR3: TGTGCCAGCTCGGACAGGGGGTCGGCTAATGAAAAACTGTTTTTT.

The chain has TRBV19 and TRBJ2-7; 8 bases align to TRBD2. This CDR3 has 13 residues. V lost 5 bases to trimming and J lost 4 bases; unmatched junction nucleotides: 4. Germline V gives CDR1 LNHDA, CDR2 SQIVND (reference sequence). The CDR3 DNA sequence: TGTGCCAGTAGTGAGCGGGAGAGGTACGAGCAGTACTTC. It translates to CASSERERYEQYF.

Ten or more counts support this clonotype. V is TRBV2 and J is TRBJ2-2; TRBD2 might be the D (5 bases). The CDR3 has 19 residues. The V and J ends lost 6 bases and 1 base respectively, with 24 bases between them. CDR1 and CDR2 from the germline V gene are SNHLY and FYNNEI. The CDR3 protein is CASSELVPDGPLNTGELFF. The CDR3 region has the DNA TGTGCCAGCAGCGAACTAGTCCCAGACGGACCGTTGAACACCGGGGAGCTGTTTTTT.